One sample yielded the 30 T cell receptor beta chains listed below, sequenced in a study of T cells in women clearing cervical HPV infection. Sequencing was performed with immunoSEQ multiplex PCR; in TCRdb, only in-frame clones are kept and a portion is missing. This table lists 25,000 to 30,000 clones. Material: blood buffy coat. These receptor sequences come from a woman aged 18-69 years with a cervical HPV16 infection that either progressed to CIN3+ or cleared (not recorded which).

Points on this clone: The read comes to an end 3 residues before the CDR3 does, leaving the germline J gene to fill in the end. This rearrangement joins TRBV29-1 to TRBJ2-3, with 8 bases fitting TRBD1. Germline V gene data show CDR1 as SQVTM and CDR2 as ANQGSEA. The CDR3 is 13 residues long. CDR3 DNA, as far as it was read: TGCAGCGGTGGAGGGGGACAGGAAGAGACG. This gives the protein CSGGGGQEET. The entire CDR3 protein is CSGGGGQEETQYF.

On this clone: From the germline J gene comes the end of the CDR3, since the read stops 3 residues before it. The genes are TRBV23-1 and TRBJ1-2, with 11 bases lining up with TRBD1. TRBV23-1 is an open reading frame whose function is uncertain. J was trimmed by 4 bases and V by 0 bases; bases with no gene match: 7. The CDR3 contains 17 residues. CDR3 region: CASSQSGGQGVGYGYTF. The sequenced part of the CDR3 DNA is TGCGCCAGCAGTCAATCGGGGGGACAGGGGGTGGGCTATGGC.

In the case of this clone: The CDR3 end lies 3 residues beyond the end of the read and is filled in from the germline J gene. The V call is TRBV28, the J call TRBJ2-7; 12 bases line up with TRBD1. After removal of 2 bases from V and 1 base from J, the junction contained 15 bases not matched to a gene. The CDR3 loop spans 20 amino acids. CDR1 is MDHEN, CDR2 SYDVKM, per germline. The CDR3 sequence is CASSLETGTGGSKRSYEQYF. The CDR3 DNA, read in part, is TGTGCCAGCAGTTTAGAAACCGGGACAGGGGGCTCCAAAAGGTCCTACGAG.

Turning to this clone: Read coverage stops 3 residues before the CDR3 terminus; the germline J gene supplies the remainder. The rearrangement joins TRBV7-2 to TRBJ1-1, with a weak D call TRBD1 (5 bases). Trimming pared 3 bases from V and 0 bases from J, leaving 11 bases between. This CDR3 spans 15 amino acids. The germline V gene has CDR1 SGHTA and CDR2 FQGNSA. The CDR3 sequence: CASSFRGGLNTEAFF. The sequenced CDR3 bases are TGTGCCAGCAGCTTCCGGGGGGGACTGAACACTGAA.

On this clone itself: Read data end 3 residues before the CDR3 end; the end is taken from the germline J gene. V gene TRBV7-2 combines with J gene TRBJ2-4, with D perhaps TRBD2 (5 bases). This CDR3 has 14 amino acids. CDR1 SGHTA and CDR2 FQGNSA come from the germline V gene. The DNA read from the CDR3 is TGTGCCAGCAGCTCCACCGAGACTAACTATGGT. This translates into CASSSTETNYG. The complete CDR3 reads CASSSTETNYGQYF.

Points on this clone: The CDR3 end lies 3 residues beyond the end of the read and is filled in from the germline J gene. The V gene is TRBV5-1, the J gene TRBJ1-2; TRBD1 is a possible D gene (5 bases). Trimming shortened V by 3 bases and J by 0 bases, and 12 bases separated the two germline ends. This CDR3 contains 15 residues. Germline CDR1 is SGHRS and CDR2 is YFSETQ. CDR3 in amino acids: CASSSPGLPNYGYTF. CDR3 DNA, as far as it was read: TGCGCCAGCAGCTCCCCAGGGCTCCCTAACTATGGC.

Concerning this clone: The read halts 3 residues ahead of the CDR3 end, with the missing end drawn from the germline J gene. This chain joins TRBV19 and TRBJ2-1, with a weak D call TRBD2 (5 bases). Trimming cost V 6 bases and J 5 bases, with 8 bases left between them. Germline CDR1 reads LNHDA; CDR2 reads SQIVND (reference sequence). The CDR3 consists of 12 residues. Partial CDR3 DNA: TGTGCCAGTAGGACTAACAACAATGAG. Translating gives CASRTNNNE. The entire CDR3 reads CASRTNNNEQFF.

A remark on this clone: Sequencing ends 3 residues short of the CDR3 end; the germline J gene provides the rest. The chain employs TRBV19 and TRBJ2-3; 7 positions agree with TRBD1. CDR3 size: 15 residues. The germline V gene encodes CDR1 LNHDA and CDR2 SQIVND (reference sequence). Losses at the gene ends were 6 bases for V and 2 bases for J; bases not matched to a gene: 8. This CDR3 reads CASSSRQGNTDTQYF. CDR3 DNA (partial): TGTGCCAGTAGCTCCCGACAGGGAAACACAGATACG.

About this clone itself: Read coverage stops 3 residues before the CDR3 terminus; the germline J gene supplies the remainder. The chain combines TRBV20-1 with TRBJ2-1, with D possibly being TRBD2 (6 bases). The V gene lost 3 bases and the J gene lost 4 bases, with 13 bases spanning the gap. Germline V gene sequence: CDR1 DFQATT, CDR2 SNEGSKA (reference sequence). The CDR3 has 14 residues. CDR3 region: CSASSAGLYNEQFF. CDR3 bases read: TGCAGTGCTAGCAGCGCGGGGTTATACAATGAG.

Concerning this clone itself: The read finishes 3 residues shy of the CDR3 end, and the germline J gene is used to complete it. The gene calls are TRBV7-8 and TRBJ1-1; weak D call: TRBD1 (6 bases). CDR3 size: 15 residues. V was pared by 3 bases and J by 0 bases, with 11 bases between. Germline values: CDR1 SGHVS, CDR2 FQNEAQ. The CDR3 spells CASSLRGQMNTEAFF. CDR3 DNA (partial): TGTGCCAGCAGCTTGAGAGGACAGATGAACACTGAA. Based on the CDR3 plus reference TRBV7-8 and TRBJ1-1, the full variable domain is GAGVSQSPRYKVAKRGQDVALRCDPISGHVSLFWYQQALGQGPEFLTYFQNEAQLDKSGLPSDRFFAERPEGSVSTLKIQRTQQEDSAVYLCASSLRGQMNTEAFFGQGTRLTVV.

In the case of this clone: Coverage ceases 3 residues before the CDR3 finishes, and the germline J gene fills in the end. The rearrangement joins TRBV10-3 to TRBJ1-1; D uncertain. V was cut by 4 bases and J by 5 bases, with 14 bases left in between. CDR3 size: 14 residues. Germline lookup yields CDR1 ENHRY and CDR2 SYGVKD. The DNA read from the CDR3 is TGTGCCATCAGTGTAGAAGTTGGGCCGACTGAA. The encoded protein is CAISVEVGPTE. The entire CDR3 is CAISVEVGPTEAFF.

For this clone: The CDR3 end is not reached by the read, which stops 3 residues before it; the germline J gene fills it in. This rearrangement joins TRBV19 to TRBJ1-2; possibly TRBD1 for D (5 bases). The CDR3 covers 16 residues. In germline, CDR1 is LNHDA, CDR2 SQIVND (reference sequence). The CDR3 sequence: CASSKGLASYTDTYTF. Incomplete CDR3 DNA: TGTGCCAGTAGTAAGGGACTAGCGAGTTACACAGATACC.

About this clone: The DNA ends 3 residues before the CDR3 does, and the rest of the CDR3 is filled in from the germline J gene. The V gene is TRBV20-1, the J gene TRBJ2-1, with D perhaps TRBD2 (6 bases). The CDR3 has 17 residues. V lost 0 bases and J lost 2, with 17 bases in between. The germline gives CDR1 DFQATT, CDR2 SNEGSKA (reference sequence). The sequenced part of the CDR3 DNA is TGCAGTGCTAGAGATGGTAGCCGGGGGAATACCTACAATGAG. Translated, it gives CSARDGSRGNTYNE. The full CDR3 reads CSARDGSRGNTYNEQFF.

Details on this clone: The sequence runs out 3 residues before the end of the CDR3; the remainder is reconstructed from the germline J gene. This chain uses TRBV6-2 or TRBV6-3 with TRBJ2-6; the D is unclear. The CDR3 is 13 residues long. Trimming pared 9 bases from V and 1 base from J, leaving 7 bases between. The V gene's germline CDR1 is MNHEY and CDR2 SVGEGT. The CDR3 spells CASQESGANVLTF. CDR3 bases read: TGTGCCAGTCAGGAGTCTGGGGCCAACGTC.

About this clone: The CDR3 end falls 3 residues outside the read, so it is completed with the germline J gene. The rearrangement uses TRBV6-2 or TRBV6-3 and TRBJ2-3; D possibly corresponds to TRBD2 (5 bases). CDR3 length: 12 amino acids. Germline CDR1 reads MNHEY; CDR2 reads SVGEGT. CDR3 sequence: CASSSGEETQYF. CDR3 DNA (partial): TGTGCCAGCAGTTCCGGGGAAGAGACG.

As regards this clone: The read gets to within 3 residues of the CDR3 end, and the germline J gene fills in the rest. The rearrangement joins TRBV20-1 to TRBJ1-6, with D possibly being TRBD1 (5 bases). The germline V and J ends were trimmed by 0 bases and 10 bases, with 13 bases remaining between them. The CDR3 length is 14 residues. Germline V lookup: CDR1 DFQATT, CDR2 SNEGSKA (reference sequence). Partial CDR3 DNA: TGCAGTGCTAGAGATTCATCAGGGCAATCACCC. Its protein product is CSARDSSGQSP. The whole CDR3 reads CSARDSSGQSPLHF.

Remarks on this clone: The read gets to within 3 residues of the CDR3 end, and the germline J gene fills in the rest. The chain is built from TRBV9 and TRBJ2-7; D not resolved. This CDR3 has 15 residues. V was shortened by 3 bases and J by 5 bases, with 18 bases between the two germline ends. Germline CDR1 is SGDLS and CDR2 is YYNGEE. The CDR3 DNA, read in part, is TGTGCCAGCAGCGAATCATTTATGAGGTCGAACGAG. This codes for CASSESFMRSNE. The full CDR3 sequence reads CASSESFMRSNEQYF.

As to this clone: The missing CDR3 end, 3 residues past where the read stops, is filled in from the germline J gene. This chain joins TRBV28 and TRBJ2-5, with D tentatively TRBD1 (5 bases). Between the trimmed V and J ends, which lost 8 bases and 5 bases, there was a span of 12 bases. The CDR3 extends over 12 amino acids. Per germline, CDR1 MDHEN and CDR2 SYDVKM. CDR3 region: CASRRGDETQYF. CDR3 DNA, as far as it was read: TGTGCCAGCCGAAGGGGCGATGAGACC. Full variable domain (remainder filled in from reference TRBV28 and TRBJ2-5): DVKVTQSSRYLVKRTGEKVFLECVQDMDHENMFWYRQDPGLGLRLIYFSYDVKMKEKGDIPEGYSVSREKKERFSLILESASTNQTSMYLCASRRGDETQYFGPGTRLLVL.

With regard to this clone: The DNA ends 3 residues before the CDR3 does, and the rest of the CDR3 is filled in from the germline J gene. The V gene is TRBV29-1, the J gene TRBJ2-1; weak D call: TRBD2 (5 bases). The germline V and J ends were trimmed by 2 bases and 7 bases, with 15 bases remaining between them. CDR3 length: 14 residues. The V gene's germline CDR1 is SQVTM and CDR2 ANQGSEA. The CDR3: CSVELQTDFNEQFF. The part of the CDR3 DNA that was read is TGCAGCGTTGAATTACAAACGGACTTTAATGAG.

To note about this clone: The sequenced fragment ends 3 residues before the CDR3 boundary, so the rest is inferred from the germline J gene. The chain couples TRBV2 to TRBJ2-1; maybe TRBD1 (5 bases). Per germline, CDR1 SNHLY and CDR2 FYNNEI. The CDR3 is made up of 13 amino acids. Trimming took 3 bases from V and 4 from J, leaving 7 bases between them. The covered CDR3 bases are TGTGCCAGCAGTGATCAGGGTTACAATGAG. As protein: CASSDQGYNE. The whole CDR3 sequence is CASSDQGYNEQFF. Complete variable domain (other parts from reference TRBV2 and TRBJ2-1): EPEVTQTPSHQVTQMGQEVILRCVPISNHLYFYWYRQILGQKVEFLVSFYNNEISEKSEIFDDQFSVERPDGSNFTLKIRSTKLEDSAMYFCASSDQGYNEQFFGPGTRLTVL.

With respect to this clone: The CDR3 is cut off 3 residues early in the read; its end comes from the germline J gene. The chain has TRBV2 and TRBJ2-3; D call uncertain. CDR1 is SNHLY and CDR2 is FYNNEI in the germline V gene. V was pared by 5 bases and J by 0 bases, with 9 bases between. This CDR3 region has 14 residues. The part of the CDR3 DNA that was read is TGTGCCAGCAGTTCAAGGGCAAGCACAGATACG. Amino acids: CASSSRASTDT. The whole CDR3 sequence is CASSSRASTDTQYF.

A remark on this clone: The read stops 3 residues short of the end of the CDR3; the missing end is completed from the germline J gene. This chain uses TRBV15 with TRBJ2-7; tentatively, D is TRBD1 (6 bases). V was clipped by 4 bases and J by 0 bases, with 16 bases between them. Germline CDR1 is LNHNV and CDR2 is YYDKDF (reference sequence). This CDR3 contains 16 residues. The CDR3 loop is CATSTDGQGNSYEQYF. CDR3 bases read: TGTGCCACCAGCACAGACGGGCAGGGGAACTCCTACGAG.

Of note for this clone: With the read ending 3 residues before the CDR3 end, the germline J gene is used to fill in that end. V is TRBV18 and J is TRBJ2-4, with D tentatively TRBD1 (5 bases). Germline V gives CDR1 KGHSH, CDR2 LQKENI. This CDR3 region has 16 residues. Trimming left V 6 bases short and J 3 bases short, with 18 bases between. The CDR3 is CASSDWAEGVKNIQYF. Incomplete CDR3 DNA: TGTGCCAGCTCGGATTGGGCGGAAGGGGTCAAAAACATT.

As for this clone: Coverage ceases 3 residues before the CDR3 finishes, and the germline J gene fills in the end. The J gene is TRBJ2-1, the V gene TRBV7-9; D is undetermined. Germline lookup yields CDR1 SEHNR and CDR2 FQNEAQ (reference sequence). Trimming pared 0 bases from V and 6 bases from J, leaving 6 bases between. The CDR3 totals 13 residues. CDR3 in amino acids: CASSLARVNEQFF. The covered CDR3 bases are TGTGCCAGCAGCTTAGCTAGGGTCAATGAG.

A remark on this clone: The read ends 3 residues shy of where the CDR3 ends; the end is completed using the germline J gene. The chain links TRBV19 to TRBJ2-4; 8 positions agree with TRBD1. Germline values: CDR1 LNHDA, CDR2 SQIVND (reference sequence). There are 14 residues in the CDR3. CDR3 bases read: TGTGCCAGTAGTTTCCAGGGGGCTTTAACTGGT. Translation gives CASSFQGALTG. In full, the CDR3 is CASSFQGALTGQYF. The variable domain in full, completed from reference TRBV19 and TRBJ2-4, reads DGGITQSPKYLFRKEGQNVTLSCEQNLNHDAMYWYRQDPGQGLRLIYYSQIVNDFQKGDIAEGYSVSREKKESFPLTVTSAQKNPTAFYLCASSFQGALTGQYFGAGTRLSVL.

On this clone: Read sequence stops 3 residues before the CDR3 end, and the germline J gene provides the missing end. This chain connects TRBV5-1 to TRBJ1-2; maybe TRBD1 (5 bases). The germline V gene encodes CDR1 SGHRS and CDR2 YFSETQ. Trimming pared 0 bases from V and 2 bases from J, leaving 8 bases between. This CDR3 region has 14 residues. The CDR3 bases that were read are TGCGCCAGCAGCTTGGGAGACAGAAACTATGGC. Protein product: CASSLGDRNYG. The whole CDR3 sequence is CASSLGDRNYGYTF.

As for this clone: The read terminates 3 residues ahead of where the CDR3 ends, so the germline J gene completes it. The chain carries TRBV11-2 and TRBJ1-1; no clear D gene. V was trimmed by 4 bases and J by 4 bases, leaving 10 bases between them. The CDR3 has 13 residues. Per the germline V gene, CDR1 is SGHAT and CDR2 is FQNNGV. CDR3 sequence: CASSWIEGTEAFF. The DNA read from the CDR3 is TGTGCCAGCAGCTGGATAGAGGGCACTGAA.

As regards this clone: The CDR3 goes on 3 residues after the read ends, and that part is filled in from the germline J gene. The chain couples TRBV19 to TRBJ1-1; 8 bases map to TRBD1. This CDR3 spans 17 amino acids. Germline V lookup: CDR1 LNHDA, CDR2 SQIVND (reference sequence). The ends lost 6 bases at V and 3 bases at J; junction bases unmatched: 15. Incomplete CDR3 DNA: TGTGCCAGTAGCAAGCAAACAGGGGGAAAAACGGACACTGAA. It encodes CASSKQTGGKTDTE. The entire CDR3 protein is CASSKQTGGKTDTEAFF.

With respect to this clone: The read ends 3 residues shy of where the CDR3 ends; the end is completed using the germline J gene. The chain uses TRBV20-1 and TRBJ2-3; 8 bases match TRBD2. CDR3 length equals 15 residues. The J segment lost 2 bases and the V segment lost 5 bases, leaving 9 bases of the junction unmatched. CDR1 DFQATT and CDR2 SNEGSKA come from the germline V gene (reference sequence). The sequenced part of the CDR3 DNA is TGCAGTGCTGTCGCTACTAGCGGTAACACAGATACG. This encodes CSAVATSGNTDT. From start to end, the CDR3 is CSAVATSGNTDTQYF.

In the case of this clone: The missing CDR3 end, 3 residues past where the read stops, is filled in from the germline J gene. The chain recombines TRBV7-2 with TRBJ2-5; D call uncertain. Trimming removed 0 bases at V and 2 bases at J, with 10 bases between. CDR3 length: 15 residues. Germline loops: CDR1 SGHTA, CDR2 FQGNSA. CDR3 region: CASSLARHLQETQYF. CDR3 bases read: TGTGCCAGCAGCTTAGCGAGACACCTACAAGAGACC.